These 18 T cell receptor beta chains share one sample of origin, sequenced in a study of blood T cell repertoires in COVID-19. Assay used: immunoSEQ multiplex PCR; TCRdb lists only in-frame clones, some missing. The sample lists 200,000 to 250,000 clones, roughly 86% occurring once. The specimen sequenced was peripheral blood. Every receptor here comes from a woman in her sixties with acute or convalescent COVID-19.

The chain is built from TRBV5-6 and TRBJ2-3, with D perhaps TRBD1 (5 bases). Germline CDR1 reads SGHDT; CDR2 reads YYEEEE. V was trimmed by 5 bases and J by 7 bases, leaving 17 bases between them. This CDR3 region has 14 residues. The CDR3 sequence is CASREGVAVYTQYF. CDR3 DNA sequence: TGTGCCAGCAGGGAAGGGGTAGCTGTCTATACGCAGTATTTT.

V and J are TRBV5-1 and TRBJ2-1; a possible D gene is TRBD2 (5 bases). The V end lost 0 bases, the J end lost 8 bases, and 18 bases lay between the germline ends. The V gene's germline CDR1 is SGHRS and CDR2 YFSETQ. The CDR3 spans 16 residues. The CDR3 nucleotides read TGCGCCAGCAGCTTGGTGCGGGTTCCCGATTTCGATGAGCAGTTCTTC. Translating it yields CASSLVRVPDFDEQFF.

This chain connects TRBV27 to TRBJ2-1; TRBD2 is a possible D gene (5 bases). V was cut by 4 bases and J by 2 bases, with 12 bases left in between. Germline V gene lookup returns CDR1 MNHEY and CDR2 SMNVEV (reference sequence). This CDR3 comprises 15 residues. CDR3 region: CASSYERMAYNEQFF. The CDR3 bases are TGTGCCAGCAGTTATGAGCGGATGGCCTACAATGAGCAGTTCTTC.

Here the CDR3 DNA reads TGTGCCAGCAGCCAAGACCTTCTAGCGGGCAGCCAAGAGACCCAGTACTTC. As protein: CASSQDLLAGSQETQYF. This sequence joins TRBV3-1 (or the pseudogene TRBV3-2) and TRBJ2-5; TRBD2 agrees at 8 bases. Per the germline V gene, CDR1 is LGHDT and CDR2 is YNNKEL (reference sequence). V lost 0 bases and J lost 1; bases outside the gene matches: 7. This CDR3 is 17 amino acids long.

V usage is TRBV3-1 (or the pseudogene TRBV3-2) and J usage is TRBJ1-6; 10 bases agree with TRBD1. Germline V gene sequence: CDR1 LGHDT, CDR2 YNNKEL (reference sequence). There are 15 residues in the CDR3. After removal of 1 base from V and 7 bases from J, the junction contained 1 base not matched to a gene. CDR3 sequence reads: CASSQGDRGNSPLHF. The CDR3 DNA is TGTGCCAGCAGCCAAGGGGACAGGGGAAATTCACCCCTCCACTTT.

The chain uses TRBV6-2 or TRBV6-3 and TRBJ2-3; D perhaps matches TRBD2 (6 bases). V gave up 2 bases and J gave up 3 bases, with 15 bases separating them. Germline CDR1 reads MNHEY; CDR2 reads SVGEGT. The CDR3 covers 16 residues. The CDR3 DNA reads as TGTGCCAGCAGTTACCCCACGGGGCGGGGTACAGATACGCAGTATTTT. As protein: CASSYPTGRGTDTQYF.

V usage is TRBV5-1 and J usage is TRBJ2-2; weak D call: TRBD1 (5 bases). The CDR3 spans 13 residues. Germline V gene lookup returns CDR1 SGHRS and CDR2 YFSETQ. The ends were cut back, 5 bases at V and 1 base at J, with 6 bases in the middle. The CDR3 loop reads CASSQGNTGELFF. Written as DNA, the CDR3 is TGCGCCAGCAGTCAGGGGAACACCGGGGAGCTGTTTTTT.

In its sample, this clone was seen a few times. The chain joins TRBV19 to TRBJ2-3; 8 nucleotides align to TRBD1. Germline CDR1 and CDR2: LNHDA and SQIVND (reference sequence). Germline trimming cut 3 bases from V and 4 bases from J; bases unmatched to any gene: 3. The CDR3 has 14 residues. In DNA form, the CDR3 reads TGTGCCAGTAGTATCGGACAGGGTGCAGATACGCAGTATTTT. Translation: CASSIGQGADTQYF.

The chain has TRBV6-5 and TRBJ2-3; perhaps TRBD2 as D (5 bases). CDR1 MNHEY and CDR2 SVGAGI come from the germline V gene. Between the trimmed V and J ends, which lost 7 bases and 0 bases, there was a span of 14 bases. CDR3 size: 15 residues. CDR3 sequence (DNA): TGTGCCAGCACCGGGGAAGGAGGAAGCACAGATACGCAGTATTTT. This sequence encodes CASTGEGGSTDTQYF.

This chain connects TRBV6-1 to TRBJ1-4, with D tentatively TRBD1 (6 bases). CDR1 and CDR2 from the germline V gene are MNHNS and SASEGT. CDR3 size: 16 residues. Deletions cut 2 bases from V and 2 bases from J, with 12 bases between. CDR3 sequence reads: CASSELAGQTNEKLFF. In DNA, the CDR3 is TGTGCCAGCAGTGAATTGGCCGGACAGACTAATGAAAAACTGTTTTTT.

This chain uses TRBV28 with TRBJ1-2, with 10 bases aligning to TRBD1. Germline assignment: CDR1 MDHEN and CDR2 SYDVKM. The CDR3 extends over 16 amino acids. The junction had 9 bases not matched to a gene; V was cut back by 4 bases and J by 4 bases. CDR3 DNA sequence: TGTGCCAGCAGTTCACCGGGACAGGGGTGGATCTATGGCTACACCTTC. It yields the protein CASSSPGQGWIYGYTF.

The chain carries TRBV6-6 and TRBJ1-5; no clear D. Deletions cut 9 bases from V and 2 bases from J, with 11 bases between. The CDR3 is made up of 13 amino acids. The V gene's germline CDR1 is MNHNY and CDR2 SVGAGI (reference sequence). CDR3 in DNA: TGTGCCAGTTCTCTATCGGGCAATCAGCCCCAGCATTTT. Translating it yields CASSLSGNQPQHF.

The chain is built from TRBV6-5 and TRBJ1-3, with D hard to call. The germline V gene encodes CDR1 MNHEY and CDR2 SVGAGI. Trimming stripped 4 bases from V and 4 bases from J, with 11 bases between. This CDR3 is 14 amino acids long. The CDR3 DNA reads TGTGCCAGCAGTTTTGCCCACGCGGGAAACACCATATATTTT. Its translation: CASSFAHAGNTIYF.

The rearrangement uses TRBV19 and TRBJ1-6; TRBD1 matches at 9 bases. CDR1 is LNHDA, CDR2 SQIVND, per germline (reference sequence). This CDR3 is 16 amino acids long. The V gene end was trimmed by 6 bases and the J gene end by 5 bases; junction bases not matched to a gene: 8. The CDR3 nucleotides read TGTGCCAGTAGCACAATGGACAGGGGAAATAATTCACCCCTCCACTTT. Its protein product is CASSTMDRGNNSPLHF.

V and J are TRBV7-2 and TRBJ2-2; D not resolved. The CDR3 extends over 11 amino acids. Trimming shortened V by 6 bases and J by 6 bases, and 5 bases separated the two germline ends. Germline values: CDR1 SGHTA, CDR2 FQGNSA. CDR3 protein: CASRTAGELFF. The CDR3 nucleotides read TGTGCCAGCAGGACTGCCGGGGAGCTGTTTTTT.

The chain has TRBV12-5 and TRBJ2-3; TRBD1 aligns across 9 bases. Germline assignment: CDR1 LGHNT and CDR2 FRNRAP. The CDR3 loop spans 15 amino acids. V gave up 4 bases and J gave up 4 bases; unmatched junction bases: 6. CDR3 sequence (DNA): TGTGCTAGTGGTTCGGGACAGGGACAGCCAGATACGCAGTATTTT. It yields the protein CASGSGQGQPDTQYF. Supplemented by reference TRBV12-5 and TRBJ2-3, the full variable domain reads DARVTQTPRHKVTEMGQEVTMRCQPILGHNTVFWYRQTMMQGLELLAYFRNRAPLDDSGMPKDRFSAEMPDATLATLKIQPSEPRDSAVYFCASGSGQGQPDTQYFGPGTRLTVL.

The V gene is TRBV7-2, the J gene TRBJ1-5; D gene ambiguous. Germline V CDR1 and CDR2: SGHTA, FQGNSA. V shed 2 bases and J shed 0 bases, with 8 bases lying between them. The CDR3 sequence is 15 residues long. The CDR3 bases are TGTGCCAGCAGCTTATCCCACACTAGCAATCAGCCCCAGCATTTT. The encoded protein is CASSLSHTSNQPQHF.

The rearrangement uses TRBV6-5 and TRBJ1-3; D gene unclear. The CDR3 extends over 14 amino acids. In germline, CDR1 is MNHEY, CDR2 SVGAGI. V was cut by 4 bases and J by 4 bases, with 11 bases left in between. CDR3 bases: TGTGCCAGCAGTTTGGGCCTCAGCGGAAACACCATATATTTT. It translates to CASSLGLSGNTIYF.